The present entry profiles one T cell receptor (beta chain) with its context. The target antigen is unknown. These data belong to a study of OX40 agonist ivuxolimab in advanced cancers. For the study at large: Patients received the agonistic anti-OX40 (CD134) antibody ivuxolimab. A mean age of around 63 years, range roughly 20 to 79, was recorded, and 70% to 85% were male. Prior therapy, whether anti-PD-1, anti-PD-L1 or anti-CTLA-4, was allowed, and 40% had some. Study-level findings and limits: Within 6 weeks, CD4+ and CD8+ blood T cells expanded clonally at 0.1 to 3.0 mg/kg.

The CDR3 totals 14 residues. The germline V and J ends were trimmed by 2 bases and 3 bases, with 8 bases remaining between them. The germline V gene encodes CDR1 KGHSH and CDR2 LQKENI. Produced via immunoSEQ multiplex PCR; TCRdb's table is partial and in-frame only. This table has tens of thousands of clones, roughly nine tenths appearing once. The rearrangement uses TRBV18 and TRBJ1-5; D perhaps matches TRBD1 (5 bases). The sequenced sample was CD4+ or CD8+ T cells sorted from blood, obtained in a trial of the OX40 agonist ivuxolimab. The clonotype was recovered from an adult with an advanced solid tumor such as melanoma, head and neck, liver or kidney cancer. DNA of the CDR3: TGTGCCAGCTCACCAGGGGACGACAATCAGCCCCAGCATTTT. This translates into CASSPGDDNQPQHF.